The text below deals with one TCR beta chain. V trimming: 5 bases; J trimming: 1 base; junction bases outside the gene matches: 12. This CDR3 has 20 amino acids. Germline V gives CDR1 SGHVS, CDR2 FQNEAQ. This record comes from a study of T cells in tuberculosis. The method was immunoSEQ multiplex PCR; TCRdb's version includes in-frame clones alone and lacks a portion of them. The sample records approximately 31,000 clones, roughly 95% being singletons. V is TRBV7-8 and J is TRBJ2-3; 16 nucleotides align to TRBD2. This receptor was taken from a donor between 10 and 29 years old with latent tuberculosis or without tuberculosis infection. The sample comprised PBMCs. CDR3 residues: CASSPTGTSGRAAGTDTQYF. The DNA for the CDR3 is TGTGCCAGCAGCCCAACCGGGACTAGCGGGAGGGCCGCGGGCACAGATACGCAGTATTTT.